These T cell receptor beta chains were read from a single sample in a study of T cell responses to AZD1222 COVID-19 vaccine. Using immunoSEQ multiplex PCR, the repertoire was profiled, and TCRdb retains in-frame clones only, with some absent. The sample records approximately 90,000 clones, approximately 89% being singletons. Specimen: peripheral blood, collected on day 0 of AZD1222 vaccination. These receptors originate from an adult in good health. The CDR3 runs from the conserved cysteine through the conserved F or W. The D gene is left open where the match is weak. Clone size appears in some rows only: once, few, many, or a class for an expanded clone.

abundance: NA; v_gene: TRBV28; j_gene: TRBJ1-2; d_gene: NA; CDR3aa: CATELGGLLNYGYTF; CDR3nt: TGTGCCACAGAATTAGGGGGGCTTTTAAACTATGGCTACACCTTC
abundance: NA; v_gene: TRBV30; j_gene: TRBJ1-5; d_gene: NA; CDR3aa: CAWSVSGFGNQPQHF; CDR3nt: TGTGCCTGGAGTGTATCGGGGTTTGGCAATCAGCCCCAGCATTTT
abundance: NA; v_gene: TRBV6-6; j_gene: TRBJ1-3; d_gene: NA; CDR3aa: CASSRTHTRGSLNTIYF; CDR3nt: TGTGCCAGCAGTCGTACCCATACTAGGGGCTCTTTAAACACCATATATTTT
abundance: NA; v_gene: TRBV10-2; j_gene: TRBJ2-1; d_gene: TRBD2; CDR3aa: CASSGLALYNEQFF; CDR3nt: TGCGCCAGCAGTGGACTAGCCTTATACAATGAGCAGTTCTTC
abundance: NA; v_gene: TRBV6-5; j_gene: TRBJ1-2; d_gene: NA; CDR3aa: CASSYSPVNYGYTF; CDR3nt: TGTGCCAGCAGTTACTCCCCGGTTAATTATGGCTACACCTTC
abundance: few; v_gene: TRBV10-1; j_gene: TRBJ2-1; d_gene: TRBD2; CDR3aa: CASSARLAASSYNEQFF; CDR3nt: TGCGCCAGCAGTGCCCGACTAGCGGCAAGCTCCTACAATGAGCAGTTCTTC
abundance: NA; v_gene: TRBV6-5; j_gene: TRBJ2-1; d_gene: TRBD2; CDR3aa: CASSYSWTSGSNEQFF; CDR3nt: TGTGCCAGCAGTTACTCTTGGACTAGCGGGAGTAATGAGCAGTTCTTC
abundance: NA; v_gene: TRBV7-2; j_gene: TRBJ2-5; d_gene: NA; CDR3aa: CASSSVQGLETQYF; CDR3nt: TGTGCCAGCAGTTCCGTTCAGGGATTAGAGACCCAGTACTTC
abundance: NA; v_gene: TRBV5-1; j_gene: TRBJ2-3; d_gene: NA; CDR3aa: CASRGVDQDTQYF; CDR3nt: TGCGCCAGCAGGGGGGTAGATCAAGATACGCAGTATTTT
abundance: NA; v_gene: TRBV18; j_gene: TRBJ1-1; d_gene: NA; CDR3aa: CASSPRIGNTEAFF; CDR3nt: TGTGCCAGCTCACCCCGGATAGGGAACACTGAAGCTTTCTTT
abundance: NA; v_gene: TRBV3-1/TRBV3-2; j_gene: TRBJ2-3; d_gene: NA; CDR3aa: CASSQELAGDTQYF; CDR3nt: TGTGCCAGCAGCCAAGAACTAGCTGGAGATACGCAGTATTTT
abundance: NA; v_gene: TRBV19; j_gene: TRBJ1-3; d_gene: TRBD1; CDR3aa: CASSIRTGRSGNTIYF; CDR3nt: TGTGCCAGTAGTATTCGGACAGGACGCTCTGGAAACACCATATATTTT
abundance: once; v_gene: TRBV6-4; j_gene: TRBJ2-5; d_gene: TRBD1; CDR3aa: CARTPGTGDETQYF; CDR3nt: TGTGCCAGGACCCCGGGGACAGGGGACGAGACCCAGTACTTC
abundance: NA; v_gene: TRBV5-1; j_gene: TRBJ2-1; d_gene: NA; CDR3aa: CASSLSAGVGEQFF; CDR3nt: TGCGCCAGCAGCTTGTCGGCAGGGGTTGGTGAGCAGTTCTTC
abundance: NA; v_gene: TRBV14; j_gene: TRBJ2-7; d_gene: NA; CDR3aa: CASSPLLPDYEQYF; CDR3nt: TGTGCCAGCAGCCCCCTTCTCCCAGACTACGAGCAGTACTTC
abundance: NA; v_gene: TRBV2; j_gene: TRBJ1-5; d_gene: NA; CDR3aa: CASSQRGGLGQPQHF; CDR3nt: TGTGCCAGCAGCCAAAGGGGGGGTTTAGGCCAGCCCCAGCATTTT
abundance: NA; v_gene: TRBV6-6; j_gene: TRBJ1-4; d_gene: NA; CDR3aa: CASSRKGAGATNEKLFF; CDR3nt: TGTGCCAGCAGTCGTAAGGGTGCAGGTGCAACTAATGAAAAACTGTTTTTT
abundance: NA; v_gene: TRBV29-1; j_gene: TRBJ2-5; d_gene: TRBD1; CDR3aa: CSVDQGAETQYF; CDR3nt: TGCAGCGTTGATCAGGGGGCCGAGACCCAGTACTTC
abundance: NA; v_gene: TRBV10-1; j_gene: TRBJ2-2; d_gene: NA; CDR3aa: CASSENRANTGELFF; CDR3nt: TGCGCCAGCAGTGAAAACAGGGCGAACACCGGGGAGCTGTTTTTT
abundance: NA; v_gene: TRBV19; j_gene: TRBJ1-4; d_gene: NA; CDR3aa: CASSISRTSTNEKLFF; CDR3nt: TGTGCCAGTAGTATTTCCCGGACCTCAACTAATGAAAAACTGTTTTTT
abundance: once; v_gene: TRBV27; j_gene: TRBJ1-2; d_gene: NA; CDR3aa: CASRDRLLGGYTF; CDR3nt: TGTGCCAGCAGAGACCGTTTATTAGGCGGCTACACCTTC
abundance: once; v_gene: TRBV6-2/TRBV6-3; j_gene: TRBJ2-1; d_gene: NA; CDR3aa: CASSATRSYNEQFF; CDR3nt: TGTGCCAGCAGTGCGACTAGATCCTACAATGAGCAGTTCTTC
abundance: few; v_gene: TRBV27; j_gene: TRBJ2-1; d_gene: NA; CDR3aa: CASTLGQVGGEQFF; CDR3nt: TGTGCCAGCACCCTAGGACAGGTGGGGGGTGAGCAGTTCTTC